This T cell receptor beta chain derives from a study of cytomegalovirus exposure and HLA in healthy donors. On this clone itself: Its antigen is not known.

The CDR3 extends over 15 amino acids. The V gene end was trimmed by 5 bases and the J gene end by 5 bases; junction bases not matched to a gene: 8. The PCR contained 60 Vbeta and 13 Jbeta primers. The data were produced by immunoSEQ multiplex PCR, yet TCRdb's version contains in-frame clones alone and is incomplete. Of about 200,000 clones listed, around 85% are singletons. Study results and caveats: The likely origin of a cluster of highly shared sequence variants was a sequencing artifact.

The chain joins TRBV23-1 to TRBJ2-2; 7 nucleotides line up with TRBD1. TRBV23-1 is an ORF for which the function is uncertain. Sequenced: PBMCs. This sequence was found in a woman between 50 and 59 years old in good health and CMV-seronegative. This CDR3 is CASSRDRLKTGELFF. The CDR3, as DNA: TGCGCCAGCAGTAGGGACAGACTGAAGACCGGGGAGCTGTTTTTT.